What follows are 19 T cell receptor beta chains derived from one specimen sequenced in a study of T cell responses to AZD1222 COVID-19 vaccine. Clones were sequenced by immunoSEQ multiplex PCR, and TCRdb holds only the in-frame ones, with some missing. Among approximately 140,000 clones, just over 90% were seen once, and the ten largest hold about 5%. The sample in question was peripheral blood, obtained on day 0 of AZD1222 vaccination. The receptors come from an adult in good health.

V usage is TRBV19 and J usage is TRBJ1-5; TRBD1 matches at 7 bases. The V and J ends lost 2 bases and 7 bases, in that order; junction bases with no gene match: 11. This CDR3 spans 16 amino acids. Per the germline V gene, CDR1 is LNHDA and CDR2 is SQIVND (reference sequence). The CDR3: CASSIRGGGVGQPQHF. The DNA of the CDR3 is TGTGCCAGTAGTATAAGGGGAGGGGGCGTCGGACAGCCCCAGCATTTT.

The V call is TRBV9, the J call TRBJ2-1, with 8 bases lining up with TRBD2. Germline values: CDR1 SGDLS, CDR2 YYNGEE. This CDR3 has 16 amino acids. Losses at the gene ends were 2 bases for V and 4 bases for J; bases not matched to a gene: 8. CDR3 residues: CASSVDRLAQYNEQFF. The CDR3 DNA is TGTGCCAGCAGCGTTGACCGACTAGCGCAGTACAATGAGCAGTTCTTC.

This chain links TRBV5-4 with TRBJ2-1; 7 bases match TRBD2. The CDR3 loop spans 20 amino acids. V lost 0 bases and J lost 0; bases outside the gene matches: 15. Germline V gene lookup returns CDR1 SGHNT and CDR2 YYREEE (reference sequence). The CDR3 DNA follows: TGTGCCAGCAGCTTGGGAGGCGGACTAGGTCCTAGGAGCTCCTACAATGAGCAGTTCTTC. The encoded protein is CASSLGGGLGPRSSYNEQFF.

Concerning this clone: Other DNA sequences in the sample encode the same CDR3. The chain has TRBV12-5 and TRBJ2-1; 9 bases fit TRBD2. Per the germline V gene, CDR1 is LGHNT and CDR2 is FRNRAP. V shed 1 base, J shed 6 bases, and the junction held 7 bases outside the gene matches. The CDR3 runs 16 residues. Here the CDR3 reads CASGLDGLALVNEQFF. The CDR3 coding sequence is TGTGCTAGTGGTTTGGACGGACTAGCGCTTGTCAATGAGCAGTTCTTC.

This sequence joins TRBV5-6 and TRBJ1-6; 7 positions agree with TRBD1. Germline V gene data show CDR1 as SGHDT and CDR2 as YYEEEE. This CDR3 comprises 18 residues. The J segment lost 1 base and the V segment lost 4 bases, leaving 11 bases of the junction unmatched. CDR3 bases: TGTGCCAGCAGCCTACTAGGGGGCAGTGGGTCCTATAATTCACCCCTCCACTTT. Encoded protein: CASSLLGGSGSYNSPLHF.

This clone was observed once. V is TRBV2 and J is TRBJ1-6; D possibly corresponds to TRBD1 (5 bases). The germline V and J ends were trimmed by 6 bases and 10 bases, with 19 bases remaining between them. This CDR3 has 15 residues. Per the germline V gene, CDR1 is SNHLY and CDR2 is FYNNEI. The CDR3 loop reads CASRIGAQEESPLHF. The CDR3 region has the DNA TGTGCCAGCAGGATAGGGGCTCAAGAGGAGTCACCCCTCCACTTT.

The chain is built from TRBV2 and TRBJ2-7; D not resolved. Germline CDR1 SNHLY, CDR2 FYNNEI. The CDR3 loop spans 12 amino acids. Trimming removed 5 bases at V and 6 bases at J, with 11 bases between. Here the CDR3 DNA reads TGTGCCAGCAGTAGGGTCTCCGGCGAGCAGTACTTC. Its translation: CASSRVSGEQYF. The variable domain in full, with the rest retrieved from reference TRBV2 and TRBJ2-7, is EPEVTQTPSHQVTQMGQEVILRCVPISNHLYFYWYRQILGQKVEFLVSFYNNEISEKSEIFDDQFSVERPDGSNFTLKIRSTKLEDSAMYFCASSRVSGEQYFGPGTRLTVT.

The genes are TRBV9 and TRBJ1-2, with TRBD1 identical over 12 bases. Per the germline V gene, CDR1 is SGDLS and CDR2 is YYNGEE. The trim removed 4 bases at V and 6 bases at J, leaving 13 bases unmatched. This CDR3 is 17 amino acids long. In nucleotides, the CDR3 is TGTGCCAGCAGCCCGCACGGGACAGGGGGCATCTTGGATGGCTACACCTTC. Translation gives CASSPHGTGGILDGYTF. Full variable domain (remainder filled in from reference TRBV9 and TRBJ1-2): DSGVTQTPKHLITATGQRVTLRCSPRSGDLSVYWYQQSLDQGLQFLIQYYNGEERAKGNILERFSAQQFPDLHSELNLSSLELGDSALYFCASSPHGTGGILDGYTFGSGTRLTVV.

Only one count was recorded for this clone. The CDR3 spells CAWSVLGGSPLHF. CDR3 coding DNA: TGTGCCTGGAGTGTACTTGGGGGTTCACCCCTCCACTTT. V and J are TRBV30 and TRBJ1-6, with D perhaps TRBD1 (5 bases). CDR1 and CDR2 (germline): GTSNPN, SVGIG (reference sequence). The CDR3 is 13 residues long. V lost 0 bases to trimming and J lost 9 bases, with 9 bases between them.

V is TRBV3-1 (or the pseudogene TRBV3-2) and J is TRBJ2-5; no reliable D call. The CDR3 spans 13 residues. V lost 0 bases to trimming and J lost 7 bases, with 9 bases between them. Germline CDR1 LGHDT, CDR2 YNNKEL (reference sequence). CDR3 sequence reads: CASSQDTAGTQYF. The CDR3 DNA reads TGTGCCAGCAGCCAAGATACGGCCGGGACCCAGTACTTC.

The chain is built from TRBV18 and TRBJ2-4, with 7 bases that match TRBD1. Germline CDR1 is KGHSH and CDR2 is LQKENI. The CDR3 is made up of 18 amino acids. V was clipped by 2 bases and J by 0 bases; unmatched bases: 10. The CDR3, as DNA: TGTGCCAGCTCACCATTGGCTATAGGGGGCCTAGCCAAAAACATTCAGTACTTC. Its translation: CASSPLAIGGLAKNIQYF.

This clone was counted a single time. This rearrangement joins TRBV19 to TRBJ1-1, with D unresolved. Trimming took off 3 bases at V and 5 bases at J, with 7 bases between the two ends. The germline gives CDR1 LNHDA, CDR2 SQIVND (reference sequence). The CDR3 runs 12 residues. The chain's CDR3 is CASSIVKTEAFF. The CDR3 DNA follows: TGTGCCAGTAGTATTGTTAAGACTGAAGCTTTCTTT. Combining the CDR3 with reference TRBV19 and TRBJ1-1 gives the whole variable domain DGGITQSPKYLFRKEGQNVTLSCEQNLNHDAMYWYRQDPGQGLRLIYYSQIVNDFQKGDIAEGYSVSREKKESFPLTVTSAQKNPTAFYLCASSIVKTEAFFGQGTRLTVV.

J is TRBJ1-1 and V is TRBV19; D unresolved. There are 15 residues in the CDR3. The germline gives CDR1 LNHDA, CDR2 SQIVND (reference sequence). V lost 7 bases, J lost 0 bases, and 15 bases lay in between. This chain's CDR3 is CASTPNFLVNTEAFF. The CDR3 DNA follows: TGTGCCAGTACCCCGAATTTTCTTGTGAACACTGAAGCTTTCTTT.

The chain links TRBV6-5 to TRBJ1-1; D not certain. The V and J ends lost 2 bases and 0 bases respectively, with 4 bases between them. Germline V CDR1 and CDR2: MNHEY, SVGAGI. The CDR3 is 13 residues long. In DNA, the CDR3 is TGTGCCAGCAGTTACGGGATGAACACTGAAGCTTTCTTT. Encoded protein: CASSYGMNTEAFF.

The chain is built from TRBV27 and TRBJ1-2; TRBD1 matches 9 bases. Germline V gene data show CDR1 as MNHEY and CDR2 as SMNVEV (reference sequence). With V trimmed by 0 bases and J by 4 bases, 6 bases remained unmatched. CDR3 length: 16 amino acids. The CDR3 spells CASSLSGQGLPYGYTF. The CDR3 coding sequence is TGTGCCAGCAGTTTATCCGGACAGGGGTTACCCTATGGCTACACCTTC.

The chain links TRBV28 to TRBJ1-6, with D perhaps matching TRBD1 (5 bases). CDR3 size: 19 residues. The germline gives CDR1 MDHEN, CDR2 SYDVKM. Between the trimmed V and J ends, which lost 2 bases and 0 bases, there was a span of 17 bases. CDR3 in amino acids: CASSLTLEGRSSYNSPLHF. The CDR3 region has the DNA TGTGCCAGCAGTTTAACGCTCGAGGGACGGAGCTCCTATAATTCACCCCTCCACTTT.

In nucleotides, the CDR3 is TGTGCCAGCAGCCAGGCAGCCCCCTCATACAATGAGCAGTTCTTC. Its translation: CASSQAAPSYNEQFF. This chain uses TRBV3-1 (or the pseudogene TRBV3-2) with TRBJ2-1, with unresolved D. This CDR3 is built from 15 residues. The V and J ends lost 3 bases and 4 bases respectively, with 13 bases between them. Germline loops: CDR1 LGHDT, CDR2 YNNKEL (reference sequence).

The rearrangement links TRBV27 to TRBJ2-7, with 10 bases fitting TRBD1. V trimming: 3 bases; J trimming: 2 bases; junction bases outside the gene matches: 1. The CDR3 contains 14 residues. Germline values: CDR1 MNHEY, CDR2 SMNVEV (reference sequence). The chain's CDR3 is CASSFGTGAYEQYF. CDR3 in DNA: TGTGCCAGCAGTTTTGGGACAGGGGCCTACGAGCAGTACTTC.

The chain is built from TRBV4-1 and TRBJ1-5, with TRBD1 matching 10 bases. Germline-derived CDR1 and CDR2 are MGHRA and YSYEKL. The trim removed 2 bases at V and 9 bases at J, leaving 10 bases unmatched. This CDR3 spans 16 amino acids. The CDR3 region is CASSQSEGQGSRPQHF. The DNA for the CDR3 is TGCGCCAGCAGCCAAAGTGAGGGACAGGGGAGTCGGCCCCAGCATTTT.